This TCR beta chain came from a study of post-analysis software for immune sequencing data. Study as a whole: Disease trajectories encompassed relapsing-remitting, secondary progressive and progressive-relapsing multiple sclerosis. Study-level points and caveats: Relative to controls, patients with multiple sclerosis showed significantly lower normalized Chao1 diversity. There were roughly 5 TRBV segments more frequent in patients than controls, and TRBV5-6, TRBV5-1 and TRBV20-1 were among them.

TCR beta cDNA libraries had unique molecular identifiers. TCRdb reanalysed the PCR reads using MiXCR and keeps one entry per CDR3 protein. The table records about 460,000 distinct CDR3 sequences, around 40% of them present only once. V was pared by 7 bases and J by 7 bases, with 16 bases between. The CDR3 contains 13 residues. Germline V gene lookup returns CDR1 MDHEN and CDR2 SYDVKM. This clonotype was detected only a few times. Its antigen is not known. The rearrangement links TRBV28 to TRBJ1-2, with D perhaps matching TRBD1 (5 bases). Sequenced sample: blood. The clonotype originates from a girl aged 5 to 17 with multiple sclerosis. The CDR3 DNA is TGTGCCAGCATCGGGGGGGATGCGCTTGGCTACACCTTC. Residues: CASIGGDALGYTF.